A selection of T cell receptor beta chains follows, all from one sample in a study of T cell responses to AZD1222 COVID-19 vaccine. TCRdb's table, derived via immunoSEQ multiplex PCR, lists solely in-frame clones and lacks some. The repertoire has some 130,000 clones, approximately 90% of them found once; the top ten carry about 2%. This specimen was peripheral blood, taken on day 0 of AZD1222 vaccination. These receptors originate from an adult in good health. The CDR3 runs from the conserved cysteine through the conserved F or W.

TRBV10-3 | CAIRVGQGSTDTQYF
TRBV6-5 | CASNSYGSNEKLFF
TRBV11-2 | CASSLELDVYNEQFF
TRBV19 | CASSPYRDGTEAFF
TRBV5-1 | CASGTDNEQFF
TRBV6-1 | CASSDLTGPNYGYTF
TRBV7-3 | CASSAGQANTEAFF
TRBV28 | CASRDRKRGELFF
TRBV5-1 | CASSLAADQQPQHF
TRBV23-1 | CASSQPRTLLGPLDQPQHF
TRBV5-5 | CASSQGDRERVRYF
TRBV30 | CAWSVNRAETQYF
TRBV28 | CAWGGFHEKLFF
TRBV5-4 | CASSRTPSRDNANTGELFF
TRBV19 | CASTPTPGQNNEQFF
TRBV18 | CASSLTGDGYTF
TRBV18 | CASSPFSGQVLNSPLHF
TRBV24-1 | CATSDPGQGVSNEQFF
TRBV5-1 | CASSLDGRIEKLFF
TRBV6-4 | CASSDPGGAGEQFF
TRBV19 | CASSNNRGYSNQPQHF
TRBV5-6 | CASSSRTGYTEAFF
TRBV30 | CAWSEERGARLGQPQHF
TRBV18 | CASSPLPLTTANEAFF
TRBV9 | CASSAGGPGNTIYF
TRBV10-3 | CAISESSKRNAYEQYF
TRBV2 | CASRDRGLTYEQYF
TRBV7-2 | CASSLGVGETQYF
TRBV6-5 | CASSYSGRWDEKLFF
TRBV19 | CASSTGQSTDTQYF
TRBV6-4 | CASSRDRGRDTEAFF
TRBV18 | CASSPATGTGELFF
TRBV7-8 | CASSLAAGVSYEQYF
TRBV5-1 | CASSSGPANEQYF
TRBV20-1 | CSASGQARREAFF
TRBV7-9 | CASRPGTDTEAFF
TRBV19 | CASSKNTGTKVNQPQHF
TRBV19 | CASSRGRVTNYGYTF
TRBV11-2 | CASSRQHTTDNEQFF
TRBV4-3 | CASSQYGALNTEAFF